Sequencing of this TCR beta chain was carried out in a study of identical twins (dated by TCRdb to about 2016). For the wider study: TCR alpha and beta repertoires from monozygotic twins, unrelated adults of various ages and cord blood were deep-sequenced to test whether fetal clonotypes persist. To rule out contamination, the twin experiments were replicated at different times with different library preparation protocols. Paper-wide results and their limitations: Invariant T cells such as MAIT and iNKT could partly confound zero-insertion analyses, although diverse VJ usage argued against such confounding for most clonotypes. Because the same donors could not be followed over many years, the conclusions relied on cross-sectional statistical analysis. Fewer insertions were carried by abundant cord blood beta clonotypes; a weaker similar trend was observed in young adult naive repertoires, while no such trend was observed in memory repertoires. Out-of-frame TCR alpha sequences shared between twins showed an excess of low generation-probability sequences compared with coincidental sharing between unrelated individuals. Recombination models systematically underestimated out-of-frame TCR alpha sharing in monozygotic twins but agreed with sharing between unrelated individuals. The excess sharing between twins in beta out-of-frame sequences was weaker because fewer shared sequences reduced the signal-to-noise ratio.

V and J lose 4 bases and 0 bases, and a span of 19 bases separates them. The CDR3 covers 17 residues, taking in both the cysteine and the phenylalanine. Kept here is only the CDR3 DNA, which spans 51 bases and is read in frame from base 1. The germline V gene (reference sequence) gives CDR1 as DFQATT and CDR2 as SNEGSKA. The library was produced with 5' RACE. The listed sequencing device is Illumina HiSeq 2000. A universal primer binding site was introduced by template switching, and a unique molecular identifier was present in the final cDNA, enabling accurate counting of TCR cDNA molecules. First-strand cDNA for TCR alpha and beta chains was synthesized from specific primers in the conserved constant-segment region. Each cDNA library was double barcoded, with a SMART-Mk sample barcode plus Illumina barcodes, to control for contamination. Two successive PCR steps introduced TruSeq adapter sequences along with Illumina sample barcodes. The TCR alpha and beta cDNA libraries were sequenced on the Illumina HiSeq platform using custom primers. Per the original workflow: Raw reads were processed with MiGEC to extract unique molecular identifiers, and MiXCR was used to determine CDR3 positions. For each individual, recombination models were inferred using an EM algorithm with the repgenHMM and IGoR tools. Shared clonotypes were analyzed with the tcR package in R, and sharing was normalized by the product of cloneset sizes. Out-of-frame nonproductive sequences were analyzed to study raw recombination free of thymic and clonal selection effects. TCRdb itself trimmed the public reads at Q25 with fastp, ran MiXCR and retained productive beta chains. A single entry per CDR3 protein holds the most common genes and DNA from its merged rows. The V and J calls follow TCRdb's processing rather than the paper's. In this sample the table shows 1.5 million to 2 million distinct CDR3 sequences, less than 35% of which occur a single time. Jointly, the top ten make up more than 0.25% of the sample.

All donors were healthy Caucasians. This clonotype has just a few counts. No antigen is known for it. No much larger clone is present one base from it, and per-base qualities are unavailable. In this chain, TRBV20-1 is recombined with TRBJ2-1; a tentative D call is TRBD2 (6 bases match). The sequence came from a newborn girl in good health. Input material: cord blood. The nucleotides read TGCAGTGCTACACCATCGCCTCTAGCGAGCTCCTACAATGAGCAGTTCTTC. This yields the protein CSATPSPLASSYNEQFF.